The 2 T cell receptor beta chains in this list originate from one sample, sequenced in a study of beta chain features in type 1 diabetes. The sequenced template was cDNA made from the entire isolated RNA. Using immunoSEQ multiplex PCR, the repertoire was profiled, and TCRdb retains in-frame clones only, with some absent. The table shows over 150,000 clones, with around 13% occurring only once. The sequenced sample was central memory CD4+ T cells from blood. These receptor sequences come from a woman under 30 in good health.

There are a few counts of this clone. The chain joins TRBV18 to TRBJ1-1, with 7 bases that match TRBD1. Germline lookup yields CDR1 KGHSH and CDR2 LQKENI. This CDR3 is 15 amino acids long. The V segment lost 3 bases and the J segment 2 bases; nucleotides outside the gene matches: 6. CDR3 coding DNA: TGTGCCAGCTCACCCGTAAACAGGGGCAACACTGAAGCTTTCTTT. Amino acids: CASSPVNRGNTEAFF.

J is TRBJ2-2 and V is TRBV5-6; D perhaps matches TRBD1 (5 bases). This CDR3 has 14 residues. The germline CDR1 and CDR2 sequences are SGHDT and YYEEEE. Trimming took 4 bases from V and 3 from J, leaving 10 bases between them. The CDR3 DNA is TGTGCCAGCAGCAGGACAATTTACACCGGGGAGCTGTTTTTT. This gives the protein CASSRTIYTGELFF.